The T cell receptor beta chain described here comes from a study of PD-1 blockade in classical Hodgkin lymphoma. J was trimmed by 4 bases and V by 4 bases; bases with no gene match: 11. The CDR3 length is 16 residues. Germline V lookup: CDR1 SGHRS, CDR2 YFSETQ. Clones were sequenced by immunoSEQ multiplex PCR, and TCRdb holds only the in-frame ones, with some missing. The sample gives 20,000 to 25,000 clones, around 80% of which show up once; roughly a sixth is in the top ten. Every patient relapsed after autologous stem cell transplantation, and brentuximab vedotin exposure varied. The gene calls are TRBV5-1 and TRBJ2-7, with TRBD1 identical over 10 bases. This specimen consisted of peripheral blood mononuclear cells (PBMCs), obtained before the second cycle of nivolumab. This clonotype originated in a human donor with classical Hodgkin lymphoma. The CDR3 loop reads CASSVTPRTGGYEQYF. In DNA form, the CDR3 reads TGCGCCAGCAGCGTCACCCCACGGACAGGGGGTTACGAGCAGTACTTC.